This T cell receptor beta chain was found in a study of blood T cell repertoires in COVID-19. Whole-study context: The origin of the acute and convalescent COVID-19 samples was the United States, Italy and Spain.

The V gene's germline CDR1 is WNHNN and CDR2 SYGVQD (reference sequence). Losses at the gene ends were 6 bases for V and 6 bases for J; bases not matched to a gene: 6. This CDR3 comprises 14 residues. Profiling relied on immunoSEQ multiplex PCR, and the TCRdb table lists in-frame clones only, not all of them. The table lists approximately 250,000 clones, approximately 80% of them singletons. The chain combines TRBV10-1 with TRBJ2-1; 9 bases match TRBD1. Specimen: peripheral blood. The source is a man aged 55-75 years with acute or convalescent COVID-19. CDR3: CASSPGTGTNEQFF. CDR3 DNA sequence: TGCGCCAGCAGCCCCGGGACAGGGACCAATGAGCAGTTCTTC.